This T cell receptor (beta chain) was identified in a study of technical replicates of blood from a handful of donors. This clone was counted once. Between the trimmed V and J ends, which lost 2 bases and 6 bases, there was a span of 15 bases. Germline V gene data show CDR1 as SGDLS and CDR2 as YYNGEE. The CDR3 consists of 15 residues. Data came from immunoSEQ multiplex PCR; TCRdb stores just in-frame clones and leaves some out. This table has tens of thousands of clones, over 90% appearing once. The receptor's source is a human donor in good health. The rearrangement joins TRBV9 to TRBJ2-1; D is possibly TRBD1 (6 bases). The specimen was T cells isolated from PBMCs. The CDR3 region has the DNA TGTGCCAGCAGCGTTACGGGACACGTCGGCAATGAGCAGTTCTTC. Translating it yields CASSVTGHVGNEQFF.